Below are 24 T cell receptor beta chains sequenced from a single sample in a study of CD8+ T cells in alopecia areata (dated by TCRdb to 2017 to 2018). The intended sense of this specimen's time point label: roughly 24 weeks on oral tofacitinib. The treatment or condition label here, explained by the study, means: oral pan-JAK inhibitor, 5-10 mg twice daily. The library was prepared using the immunoSEQ multiplex PCR assay. RNA was extracted from all samples and reverse transcribed into cDNA, which served as template for TCR sequencing. TCRdb mirrors the immuneACCESS table, restricted to in-frame sequences. Some clones are absent from its copies; in checked studies, under half trace to an unresolved V gene, and the reason for the others is unknown. The sample profile shows some 88,000 clones; about 44% of them were found once. The ten largest account for 18% of the sample. The starting material was CD8+ T cells sorted from blood, obtained at week 24, from a patient treated with tofacitinib. These receptors all come from a human donor with alopecia areata.

The chain employs TRBV29-1 and TRBJ2-3; 9 bases fit TRBD2. The CDR3 spans 14 residues. Germline CDR1 SQVTM, CDR2 ANQGSEA. V was clipped by 5 bases and J by 2 bases; unmatched bases: 5. CDR3 in amino acids: CSVPSGIYTDTQYF. CDR3 nucleotides: TGCAGCGTTCCTAGCGGGATATACACAGATACGCAGTATTTT.

The chain employs TRBV29-1 and TRBJ2-7; maybe TRBD1 (6 bases). The germline CDR1 and CDR2 sequences are SQVTM and ANQGSEA. This CDR3 is built from 17 residues. With 2 bases removed from V and 2 bases from J, the gap between germline ends came to 22 bases. The CDR3 loop is CSVEFAQGSPRPYEQYF. CDR3 in DNA: TGCAGCGTTGAATTTGCGCAGGGGTCTCCACGCCCCTACGAGCAGTACTTC.

The chain carries TRBV27 and TRBJ2-3; D gene unclear. V lost 8 bases and J lost 6, with 12 bases in between. Germline assignment: CDR1 MNHEY and CDR2 SMNVEV (reference sequence). The CDR3 covers 12 residues. Here the CDR3 reads CASGLGSDTQYF. CDR3 nucleotides: TGTGCCAGCGGCCTTGGGTCCGATACGCAGTATTTT.

The sample holds a few counts of this clone. This chain uses TRBV7-9 with TRBJ2-6; TRBD1 matches 7 bases. Germline CDR1 is SEHNR and CDR2 is FQNEAQ (reference sequence). The CDR3 contains 18 residues. J gave up 1 base and V 3 bases, and 9 bases lay outside the gene matches. The CDR3 loop reads CASSFRQGPKSGANVLTF. CDR3 nucleotides: TGTGCCAGCAGCTTCCGACAGGGCCCTAAATCTGGGGCCAACGTCCTGACTTTC.

Only a few counts were recorded for this clone. The V gene is TRBV29-1, the J gene TRBJ2-7; TRBD2 agrees at 8 bases. V was clipped by 6 bases and J by 2 bases; unmatched bases: 6. Per germline, CDR1 SQVTM and CDR2 ANQGSEA. This CDR3 contains 13 residues. This CDR3 reads CSVERERPYEQYF. The CDR3 DNA reads as TGCAGCGTCGAGCGGGAGCGGCCCTACGAGCAGTACTTC.

Many counts were recorded for this clone. A far bigger clonotype differs at one base, so this is likely a read error. Other DNA sequences in the same sample also yield this CDR3. V is TRBV9 and J is TRBJ1-5; perhaps TRBD1 as D (6 bases). The CDR3 runs to 14 residues. From germline, CDR1 is SGDLS and CDR2 YYNGEE. CDR3 in amino acids: CASSGGGSNQPQHF. The DNA for the CDR3 is TGCGCCAGCAGCGGGGGGGGCAGCAATCAGCCCCAGCATTTT.

The chain couples TRBV5-1 to TRBJ1-5; possibly TRBD1 for D (5 bases). The CDR3 length is 15 residues. V lost 2 bases and J lost 2, with 11 bases in between. Germline V gene lookup returns CDR1 SGHRS and CDR2 YFSETQ. The CDR3 DNA sequence: TGCGCCAGCAGCTTAGGCCAGGGCGGCAATCAGCCCCAGCATTTT. It yields the protein CASSLGQGGNQPQHF.

This clone was observed a handful of times. The chain has TRBV29-1 and TRBJ2-1; 8 nucleotides align to TRBD2. This CDR3 has 13 amino acids. V was pared by 2 bases and J by 5 bases, with 2 bases of the junction left unmatched. From germline, CDR1 is SQVTM and CDR2 ANQGSEA. CDR3 DNA sequence: TGCAGCGTTGAACCTAGCGGGCACAATGAGCAGTTCTTC. It codes for CSVEPSGHNEQFF.

There are a few counts of this clone. The chain carries TRBV7-8 and TRBJ2-5, with TRBD1 matching 11 bases. Germline CDR1 SGHVS, CDR2 FQNEAQ. This CDR3 is 13 amino acids long. The V and J ends lost 5 bases and 5 bases, in that order; junction bases with no gene match: 1. The CDR3 sequence: CASSRDRGETQYF. DNA for the CDR3: TGTGCCAGCAGCCGGGACAGGGGGGAGACCCAGTACTTC.

A few counts support this clone. The rearrangement links TRBV5-1 to TRBJ2-2; TRBD1 might be the D (5 bases). Trimming removed 2 bases at V and 4 bases at J, with 9 bases between. Germline values: CDR1 SGHRS, CDR2 YFSETQ. This CDR3 is built from 14 residues. CDR3 amino acids: CASSLSQGTGELFF. The CDR3, as DNA: TGCGCCAGCAGCTTATCGCAGGGCACCGGGGAGCTGTTTTTT.

This sequence joins TRBV29-1 and TRBJ2-3; no clear D. Germline V lookup: CDR1 SQVTM, CDR2 ANQGSEA. The V end lost 0 bases, the J end lost 7 bases, and 14 bases lay between the germline ends. CDR3 length: 14 residues. This CDR3 is CSVEDEGLTNTQYF. CDR3 nucleotide sequence: TGCAGCGTTGAAGATGAAGGTCTTACGAATACGCAGTATTTT.

This chain uses TRBV6-1 with TRBJ2-5; TRBD1 agrees at 7 bases. Looked up from germline, CDR1 is MNHNS and CDR2 is SASEGT. This CDR3 region has 14 residues. V lost 6 bases, J lost 4 bases, and 8 bases stayed unmatched. CDR3: CASRPGQRGETQYF. The CDR3 DNA sequence: TGTGCCAGCAGGCCGGGACAGAGGGGAGAGACCCAGTACTTC.

The chain couples TRBV20-1 to TRBJ2-7; D remains unclear. The CDR3 totals 11 residues. The V gene lost 0 bases and the J gene lost 6 bases, with 6 bases spanning the gap. Germline lookup yields CDR1 DFQATT and CDR2 SNEGSKA (reference sequence). CDR3 region: CSARENLEQYF. Here the CDR3 DNA reads TGCAGTGCTAGAGAGAACCTCGAGCAGTACTTC.

The V gene is TRBV18, the J gene TRBJ2-3; tentatively, D is TRBD1 (6 bases). The CDR3 extends over 14 amino acids. Trimming pared 3 bases from V and 1 base from J, leaving 8 bases between. CDR1 is KGHSH and CDR2 is LQKENI in the germline V gene. The CDR3 bases are TGTGCCAGCTCACCGGGGGCGCGCACAGATACGCAGTATTTT. Its translation: CASSPGARTDTQYF.

The chain uses TRBV5-1 and TRBJ2-7; a weak D match, TRBD2 (5 bases). The length of the CDR3 is 14 residues. From germline, CDR1 is SGHRS and CDR2 YFSETQ. V was shortened by 4 bases and J by 0 bases, with 11 bases between the two germline ends. DNA of the CDR3: TGCGCCAGCAGCGGTGGGAGTGTCTCCTACGAGCAGTACTTC. Translation: CASSGGSVSYEQYF.

J is TRBJ2-3 and V is TRBV15; the D gene is possibly TRBD2 (6 bases). The CDR3 is 16 amino acids. Trimming shortened V by 0 bases and J by 3 bases, and 13 bases separated the two germline ends. The germline V gene encodes CDR1 LNHNV and CDR2 YYDKDF (reference sequence). CDR3 nucleotides: TGTGCCACCAGCAGAGATGGGGGACGGGGGACAGATACGCAGTATTTT. Translated, it gives CATSRDGGRGTDTQYF.

This clone showed up just once. J is TRBJ2-2 and V is TRBV7-9; no firm D call. V lost 2 bases, J lost 0 bases, and 7 bases lay in between. Looked up from germline, CDR1 is SEHNR and CDR2 is FQNEAQ (reference sequence). This CDR3 contains 15 residues. CDR3 in DNA: TGTGCCAGCAGCTTATTTAGGCCGAACACCGGGGAGCTGTTTTTT. Protein sequence: CASSLFRPNTGELFF.

The chain recombines TRBV7-2 with TRBJ2-7, with D perhaps matching TRBD2 (5 bases). Germline values: CDR1 SGHTA, CDR2 FQGNSA. The V end lost 1 base, the J end lost 7 bases, and 17 bases lay between the germline ends. CDR3 size: 15 residues. CDR3 in amino acids: CASSLVRPGSDEQYF. DNA for the CDR3: TGTGCCAGCAGCTTAGTGCGTCCGGGATCGGATGAGCAGTACTTC.

The chain joins TRBV4-1 to TRBJ2-5; 9 bases map to TRBD1. CDR1 MGHRA and CDR2 YSYEKL come from the germline V gene. Trimming took 1 base from V and 4 from J; bases not matched to a gene: 7. The CDR3 sequence is 16 residues long. This CDR3 is CASSQGRDRAGETQYF. CDR3 DNA: TGCGCCAGCAGCCAAGGAAGGGACAGGGCGGGAGAGACCCAGTACTTC.

The chain employs TRBV6-6 and TRBJ2-7; 7 bases agree with TRBD1. Trimming cost V 10 bases and J 3 bases; bases outside gene matches: 15. The CDR3 totals 15 residues. Germline assignment: CDR1 MNHNY and CDR2 SVGAGI (reference sequence). In DNA form, the CDR3 reads TGTGCCATCGGGACCACAGGGGAAAGTGGCTACGAGCAGTACTTC. Translated: CAIGTTGESGYEQYF.

This clone was recorded only once. With only one base between it and a far larger clone, this is likely a read error. Other DNA sequences of this sample code for an identical CDR3. V gene TRBV4-1 combines with J gene TRBJ2-1, with D uncertain. The CDR3 loop spans 12 amino acids. Germline V gene lookup returns CDR1 MGHRA and CDR2 YSYEKL. Trimming cost V 4 bases and J 9 bases, with 10 bases left between them. This CDR3 is CASSPLGPEQFF. DNA for the CDR3: TGCGCCAGCAGCCCCCTAGGGCCTGAGCAGTTCTTC.

The J gene is TRBJ2-2, the V gene TRBV29-1; D gene uncertain. There are 12 residues in the CDR3. From germline, CDR1 is SQVTM and CDR2 ANQGSEA. Trimming shortened V by 4 bases and J by 2 bases, and 5 bases separated the two germline ends. The chain's CDR3 is CSVARNTGELFF. The CDR3 DNA follows: TGCAGCGTTGCCCGCAACACCGGGGAGCTGTTTTTT.

This clone was counted once. The genes are TRBV9 and TRBJ2-7; D gene uncertain. Looked up from germline, CDR1 is SGDLS and CDR2 is YYNGEE. The CDR3 sequence is 15 residues long. V lost 0 bases, J lost 0 bases, and 10 bases lay in between. CDR3 nucleotide sequence: TGTGCCAGCAGCGTAGGAGTGGGCAGCTCCTACGAGCAGTACTTC. Residues: CASSVGVGSSYEQYF.

The chain carries TRBV27 and TRBJ1-1; D may be TRBD1 (5 bases). Trimming removed 5 bases at V and 7 bases at J, with 11 bases between. Germline V gives CDR1 MNHEY, CDR2 SMNVEV (reference sequence). This CDR3 region has 12 residues. The CDR3 nucleotides read TGTGCCAGCAGTCCGGGCGGGGGTGAAGCTTTCTTT. This translates into CASSPGGGEAFF.